Each of the 30 T cell receptor beta chains below was sequenced from the same sample in a study of PD-1 blockade in mismatch repair-deficient tumors. Only in-frame clones appear in the TCRdb table, and some are missing; sequencing was by immunoSEQ multiplex PCR. The sample yields about 15,000 clones, 84% seen once. What these receptors recognize is not known. The time point denotes: roughly ten-day in vitro stimulation with candidate neoantigen peptide 5. Material: cells cultured in vitro, obtained from a patient treated with pembrolizumab. All receptors come from an adult with mismatch repair-deficient cancer.

This clone appeared a single time. The rearrangement uses TRBV7-2 and TRBJ2-3, with no clear D. This CDR3 has 12 amino acids. V dropped 5 bases and J dropped 2 bases, with 5 bases sitting between them. Germline V gene sequence: CDR1 SGHTA, CDR2 FQGNSA. The CDR3 loop reads CASSATTDTQYF. DNA for the CDR3: TGTGCCAGCAGCGCTACCACAGATACGCAGTATTTT.

V usage is TRBV7-8 and J usage is TRBJ1-1; D call uncertain. V dropped 0 bases and J dropped 0 bases, with 11 bases sitting between them. Per the germline V gene, CDR1 is SGHVS and CDR2 is FQNEAQ. The CDR3 runs to 16 residues. This CDR3 is CASSLAGGPLNTEAFF. CDR3 bases: TGTGCCAGCAGCTTAGCGGGAGGGCCCCTGAACACTGAAGCTTTCTTT.

CDR3 loop: CASSPPSVAPLGETQYF. The DNA for the CDR3 is TGTGCCAGCTCACCACCCTCGGTAGCCCCCTTGGGGGAGACCCAGTACTTC. This chain links TRBV18 with TRBJ2-5; D not certain. Trimming took off 0 bases at V and 5 bases at J, with 19 bases between the two ends. The germline V gene encodes CDR1 KGHSH and CDR2 LQKENI. The CDR3 spans 17 residues.

The chain carries TRBV2 and TRBJ1-2, with 7 bases fitting TRBD1. This CDR3 is built from 14 residues. CDR1 is SNHLY, CDR2 FYNNEI, per germline. J was trimmed by 0 bases and V by 6 bases; bases with no gene match: 4. The CDR3 nucleotides read TGTGCCAGCAGGACTCAGGGGGCTAACTATGGCTACACCTTC. This translates into CASRTQGANYGYTF.

The chain is built from TRBV28 and TRBJ1-2; 9 positions agree with TRBD1. Germline CDR1 is MDHEN and CDR2 is SYDVKM. Unmatched junction bases numbered 14, after V lost 9 bases and J lost 12 bases. This CDR3 has 13 residues. CDR3: CASFSGTGRGNTF. CDR3 bases: TGTGCCAGTTTTTCCGGGACAGGGAGGGGGAACACCTTC.

The V and J genes are TRBV19 and TRBJ2-7; 10 bases map to TRBD2. The germline gives CDR1 LNHDA, CDR2 SQIVND (reference sequence). The V gene end was trimmed by 6 bases and the J gene end by 5 bases; junction bases not matched to a gene: 7. This CDR3 has 14 residues. CDR3 in DNA: TGTGCCAGTAGGGATAGCGGGAGGAACGACGAGCAGTACTTC. This gives the protein CASRDSGRNDEQYF.

In this sample, this clone turned up once. The gene calls are TRBV7-2 and TRBJ2-1, with 10 bases lining up with TRBD2. CDR1 SGHTA and CDR2 FQGNSA come from the germline V gene. Losses at the gene ends were 5 bases for V and 5 bases for J; bases not matched to a gene: 6. This CDR3 is built from 15 residues. The CDR3 region is CASSPGLAVNNEQFF. CDR3 bases: TGTGCCAGCAGCCCAGGACTAGCGGTTAACAATGAGCAGTTCTTC.

The V gene is TRBV28, the J gene TRBJ2-1; the D gene is possibly TRBD1 (6 bases). The V gene's germline CDR1 is MDHEN and CDR2 SYDVKM. The CDR3 has 16 amino acids. Trimming removed 6 bases from V and 0 bases from J, with 15 bases in between. CDR3 sequence (DNA): TGTGCCAGCAGCGACGCAGGGGATAGCTCCTACAATGAGCAGTTCTTC. Translating gives CASSDAGDSSYNEQFF.

The chain combines TRBV28 with TRBJ1-6; D is perhaps TRBD1 (6 bases). Deletions cut 2 bases from V and 7 bases from J, with 18 bases between. This CDR3 comprises 17 residues. The germline V gene has CDR1 MDHEN and CDR2 SYDVKM. CDR3 DNA: TGTGCCAGCAGTTTAATAGAACAGGGTTACCTAAATTCACCCCTCCACTTT. This gives the protein CASSLIEQGYLNSPLHF. Filled out from reference TRBV28 and TRBJ1-6, the complete variable domain reads DVKVTQSSRYLVKRTGEKVFLECVQDMDHENMFWYRQDPGLGLRLIYFSYDVKMKEKGDIPEGYSVSREKKERFSLILESASTNQTSMYLCASSLIEQGYLNSPLHFGNGTRLTVT.

The chain carries TRBV5-1 and TRBJ2-7; TRBD1 might be the D (6 bases). The length of the CDR3 is 14 residues. The germline CDR1 and CDR2 sequences are SGHRS and YFSETQ. V was clipped by 4 bases and J by 1 base, with 12 bases between them. CDR3 nucleotide sequence: TGCGCCAGCAGCCTAAACAGGGAATCCTACGAGCAGTACTTC. This encodes CASSLNRESYEQYF.

This rearrangement joins TRBV4-1 to TRBJ2-3; possibly TRBD1 or TRBD2 for D (5 bases each). Germline V gives CDR1 MGHRA, CDR2 YSYEKL. Trimming took 3 bases from V and 5 from J, leaving 9 bases between them. The CDR3 runs 13 residues. The CDR3 spells CASSQGPGDTQYF. CDR3 DNA: TGCGCCAGCAGCCAGGGACCCGGAGATACGCAGTATTTT.

The chain has TRBV4-2 and TRBJ1-4, with D maybe TRBD1 (5 bases). CDR3 length: 17 residues. V was shortened by 0 bases and J by 6 bases, with 17 bases between the two germline ends. Germline lookup yields CDR1 LGHNA and CDR2 YNFKEQ. CDR3 nucleotides: TGTGCCAGCAGCCAAGATCGGGACGCAGTCTCGGATGAAAAACTGTTTTTT. It specifies CASSQDRDAVSDEKLFF.

The genes are TRBV7-8 and TRBJ2-1, with 11 bases lining up with TRBD2. The V gene's germline CDR1 is SGHVS and CDR2 FQNEAQ. The CDR3 is made up of 17 amino acids. V lost 2 bases and J lost 7; bases outside the gene matches: 10. CDR3 region: CASSLPSSGRPRNEQFF. The CDR3, as DNA: TGTGCCAGCAGCTTACCCTCTAGCGGGAGGCCAAGGAATGAGCAGTTCTTC.

Here the CDR3 reads CASSLGQGSVYGYTF. CDR3 bases: TGTGCCAGCAGCTTGGGGCAGGGCAGTGTCTATGGCTACACCTTC. V usage is TRBV5-4 and J usage is TRBJ1-2; D is possibly TRBD1 (5 bases). The CDR3 runs to 15 residues. Trimming cost V 0 bases and J 4 bases, with 13 bases left between them. CDR1 and CDR2 (germline): SGHNT, YYREEE (reference sequence).

The CDR3 DNA sequence: TGTGCCAGCAGTTATAGGGCCCCAGATACGCAGTATTTT. It yields the protein CASSYRAPDTQYF. The chain links TRBV6-5 to TRBJ2-3; no clear D gene. This CDR3 has 13 residues. Germline V lookup: CDR1 MNHEY, CDR2 SVGAGI. Trimming pared 3 bases from V and 4 bases from J, leaving 8 bases between.

The rearrangement joins TRBV5-4 to TRBJ1-2, with 9 nucleotides matching TRBD1. The ends lost 5 bases at V and 6 bases at J; junction bases unmatched: 8. The V gene's germline CDR1 is SGHNT and CDR2 YYREEE (reference sequence). The CDR3 loop spans 14 amino acids. The CDR3 here is CASRITGGWDGYTF. The CDR3 DNA sequence: TGTGCCAGCAGGATCACAGGGGGCTGGGATGGCTACACCTTC.

The gene calls are TRBV28 and TRBJ1-1, with D unresolved. CDR1 and CDR2 from the germline V gene are MDHEN and SYDVKM. The ends were cut back, 2 bases at V and 8 bases at J, with 12 bases in the middle. The CDR3 totals 13 residues. CDR3 sequence (DNA): TGTGCCAGCAGTTTAAGCGGACTTCGGGAAGCTTTCTTT. It codes for CASSLSGLREAFF.

This clone was detected a few times. The chain is built from TRBV2 and TRBJ2-5; D may be TRBD1 (6 bases). V gave up 6 bases and J gave up 3 bases, with 17 bases separating them. The CDR3 has 15 amino acids. The V gene's germline CDR1 is SNHLY and CDR2 FYNNEI. CDR3 in amino acids: CASSKTTGREETQYF. The DNA for the CDR3 is TGTGCCAGCAGCAAGACGACAGGCCGGGAAGAGACCCAGTACTTC.

This clone has only one observation. The chain has TRBV19 and TRBJ2-7, with 10 positions matching TRBD1. There are 15 residues in the CDR3. Germline V gives CDR1 LNHDA, CDR2 SQIVND (reference sequence). The J segment lost 3 bases and the V segment lost 5 bases, leaving 7 bases of the junction unmatched. CDR3 amino acids: CASSSRDRGIYEQYF. The CDR3 DNA reads TGTGCCAGTAGTTCCCGGGACAGGGGAATCTACGAGCAGTACTTC.

V usage is TRBV18 and J usage is TRBJ2-7; D unresolved. The V gene's germline CDR1 is KGHSH and CDR2 LQKENI. This CDR3 is built from 14 residues. The V end was cut by 0 bases, the J end by 5 bases, with 11 bases between. CDR3 nucleotides: TGTGCCAGCTCACCACCAAGTGGGATCCACGAGCAGTACTTC. This codes for CASSPPSGIHEQYF.

This clone was detected only a few times. The CDR3 DNA is TGTGCCAGCAGAACCGGGACGGAGACCTACGAGCAGTACTTC. Its translation is CASRTGTETYEQYF. The chain couples TRBV28 to TRBJ2-7, with D perhaps assigned TRBD1 or TRBD2 (5 bases each). This CDR3 comprises 14 residues. CDR1 and CDR2 from the germline V gene are MDHEN and SYDVKM. V lost 6 bases and J 2 bases, leaving 14 bases between the germline ends.

The chain uses TRBV9 and TRBJ1-1; D is possibly TRBD1 (5 bases). Germline CDR1 and CDR2: SGDLS and YYNGEE. CDR3 length: 14 residues. Trimming left V 2 bases short and J 0 bases short, with 8 bases between. As DNA, the CDR3 is TGTGCCAGCAGCGTGGGACGGCTGAACACTGAAGCTTTCTTT. Amino acid sequence: CASSVGRLNTEAFF.

The J gene is TRBJ2-1, the V gene TRBV30; 9 nucleotides line up with TRBD1. Losses at the gene ends were 8 bases for V and 9 bases for J; bases not matched to a gene: 8. The CDR3 consists of 12 residues. Per the germline V gene, CDR1 is GTSNPN and CDR2 is SVGIG (reference sequence). The CDR3 region has the DNA TGTGCCGGAGAGGCGGGACAGGGTGAGCAGTTCTTC. Encoded protein: CAGEAGQGEQFF.

The chain joins TRBV7-3 to TRBJ2-1; perhaps TRBD2 as D (6 bases). V lost 4 bases to trimming and J lost 7 bases, with 17 bases between them. The CDR3 consists of 15 residues. The germline CDR1 and CDR2 sequences are SGHTA and FQGTGA. CDR3 DNA sequence: TGTGCCAGCAGCTCCCTCGCGGGAAGGTCTAATGAGCAGTTCTTC. Protein sequence: CASSSLAGRSNEQFF.

The chain combines TRBV13 with TRBJ2-3, with a possible D match to TRBD1 (5 bases). This CDR3 has 14 amino acids. Germline loops: CDR1 PRHDT, CDR2 FYEKMQ (reference sequence). Trimming removed 5 bases at V and 0 bases at J, with 9 bases between. CDR3 DNA: TGTGCCAGCAGCGGACCAGGGAGCACAGATACGCAGTATTTT. Translated: CASSGPGSTDTQYF. Supplemented by reference TRBV13 and TRBJ2-3, the full variable domain reads AAGVIQSPRHLIKEKRETATLKCYPIPRHDTVYWYQQGPGQDPQFLISFYEKMQSDKGSIPDRFSAQQFSDYHSELNMSSLELGDSALYFCASSGPGSTDTQYFGPGTRLTVL.

This clone occurred a few times. This chain joins TRBV19 and TRBJ2-1; D may be TRBD2 (5 bases). The germline V gene has CDR1 LNHDA and CDR2 SQIVND (reference sequence). V shed 8 bases and J shed 9 bases, with 14 bases lying between them. The CDR3 totals 12 residues. DNA for the CDR3: TGTGCCAGTCACCCAGGCAGCGGTGAGCAGTTCTTC. It codes for CASHPGSGEQFF. The full variable domain, its missing parts supplied by reference TRBV19 and TRBJ2-1, is DGGITQSPKYLFRKEGQNVTLSCEQNLNHDAMYWYRQDPGQGLRLIYYSQIVNDFQKGDIAEGYSVSREKKESFPLTVTSAQKNPTAFYLCASHPGSGEQFFGPGTRLTVL.

The V gene is TRBV28, the J gene TRBJ2-4; 10 nucleotides agree with TRBD2. The ends lost 4 bases at V and 15 bases at J; junction bases unmatched: 12. The CDR3 is made up of 14 amino acids. Germline V lookup: CDR1 MDHEN, CDR2 SYDVKM. The CDR3 region has the DNA TGTGCCAGCAGTTCCACTAGCGGGATACCCTTTAGGTACTTC. Protein product: CASSSTSGIPFRYF.

This clone has just a few counts. The V gene is TRBV27, the J gene TRBJ2-7, with 8 nucleotides matching TRBD2. V dropped 5 bases and J dropped 2; count of bases not matched to a gene: 5. This CDR3 region has 14 residues. The germline gives CDR1 MNHEY, CDR2 SMNVEV (reference sequence). CDR3 residues: CASSPSGSPYEQYF. The CDR3 nucleotides read TGTGCCAGCAGTCCGAGCGGGAGTCCCTACGAGCAGTACTTC.

This sequence joins TRBV10-3 and TRBJ1-1, with D possibly being TRBD1 (5 bases). In germline, CDR1 is ENHRY, CDR2 SYGVKD. Trimming cost V 10 bases and J 6 bases, with 21 bases left between them. CDR3 length: 14 residues. The CDR3 reads CATARAGLDSEAFF. CDR3 nucleotide sequence: TGTGCCACCGCGCGGGCAGGGTTGGACTCTGAAGCTTTCTTT.

The chain employs TRBV7-9 and TRBJ1-6; TRBD1 aligns across 11 bases. The germline CDR1 and CDR2 sequences are SEHNR and FQNEAQ (reference sequence). There are 18 residues in the CDR3. V lost 2 bases to trimming and J lost 7 bases; unmatched junction nucleotides: 10. CDR3 DNA: TGTGCCAGCAGCTTACTATCCGGGACAGGGGGGGCAAATTCACCCCTCCACTTT. Translated, it gives CASSLLSGTGGANSPLHF.